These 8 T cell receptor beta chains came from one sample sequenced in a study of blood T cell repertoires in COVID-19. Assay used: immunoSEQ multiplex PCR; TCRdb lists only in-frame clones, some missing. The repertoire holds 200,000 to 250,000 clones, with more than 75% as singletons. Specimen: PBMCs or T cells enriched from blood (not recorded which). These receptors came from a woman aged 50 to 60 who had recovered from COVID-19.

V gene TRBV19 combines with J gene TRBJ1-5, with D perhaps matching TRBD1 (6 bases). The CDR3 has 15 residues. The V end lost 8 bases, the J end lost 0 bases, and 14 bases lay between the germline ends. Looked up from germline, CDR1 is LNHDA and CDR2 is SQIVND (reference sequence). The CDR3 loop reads CASRRGGYSNQPQHF. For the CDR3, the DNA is TGTGCCAGTCGAAGGGGGGGATATAGCAATCAGCCCCAGCATTTT.

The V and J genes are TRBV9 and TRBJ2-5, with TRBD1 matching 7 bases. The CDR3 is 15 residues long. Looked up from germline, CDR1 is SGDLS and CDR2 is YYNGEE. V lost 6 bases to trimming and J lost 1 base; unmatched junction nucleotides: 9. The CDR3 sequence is CASNPWGQSQETQYF. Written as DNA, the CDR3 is TGTGCCAGCAACCCATGGGGACAGTCCCAAGAGACCCAGTACTTC.

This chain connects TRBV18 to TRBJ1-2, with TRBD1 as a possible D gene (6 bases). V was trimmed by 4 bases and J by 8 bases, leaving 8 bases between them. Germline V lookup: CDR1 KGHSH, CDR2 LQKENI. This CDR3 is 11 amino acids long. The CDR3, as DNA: TGTGCCAGCTCACTAACAGGGGGCTACACCTTC. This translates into CASSLTGGYTF. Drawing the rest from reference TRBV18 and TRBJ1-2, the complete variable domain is NAGVMQNPRHLVRRRGQEARLRCSPMKGHSHVYWYRQLPEEGLKFMVYLQKENIIDESGMPKERFSAEFPKEGPSILRIQQVVRGDSAAYFCASSLTGGYTFGSGTRLTVV.

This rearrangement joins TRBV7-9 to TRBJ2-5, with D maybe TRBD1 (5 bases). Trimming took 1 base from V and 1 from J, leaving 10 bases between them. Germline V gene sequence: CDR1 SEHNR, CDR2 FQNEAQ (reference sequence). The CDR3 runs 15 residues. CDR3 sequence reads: CASSLEGQPQETQYF. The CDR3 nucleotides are TGTGCCAGCAGCTTAGAGGGGCAGCCCCAAGAGACCCAGTACTTC.

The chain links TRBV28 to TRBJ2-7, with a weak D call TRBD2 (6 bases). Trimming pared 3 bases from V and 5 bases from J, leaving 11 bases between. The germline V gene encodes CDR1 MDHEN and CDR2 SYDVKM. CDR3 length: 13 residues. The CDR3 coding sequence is TGTGCCAGCAGTTTTGCTAGCGCTGACGAGCAGTACTTC. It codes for CASSFASADEQYF. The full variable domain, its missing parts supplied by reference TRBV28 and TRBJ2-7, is DVKVTQSSRYLVKRTGEKVFLECVQDMDHENMFWYRQDPGLGLRLIYFSYDVKMKEKGDIPEGYSVSREKKERFSLILESASTNQTSMYLCASSFASADEQYFGPGTRLTVT.

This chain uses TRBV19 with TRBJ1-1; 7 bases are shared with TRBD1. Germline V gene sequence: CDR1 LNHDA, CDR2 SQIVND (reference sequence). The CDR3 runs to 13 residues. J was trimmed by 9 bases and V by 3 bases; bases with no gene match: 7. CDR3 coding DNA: TGTGCCAGTAGTATCAATCAGGGGGACCAAGCTTTCTTT. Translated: CASSINQGDQAFF.

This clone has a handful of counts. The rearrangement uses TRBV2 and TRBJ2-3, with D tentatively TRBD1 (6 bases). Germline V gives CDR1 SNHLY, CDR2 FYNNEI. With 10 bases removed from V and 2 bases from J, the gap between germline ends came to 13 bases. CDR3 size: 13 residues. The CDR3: CATRDISTDTQYF. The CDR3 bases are TGTGCCACCAGGGACATATCCACAGATACGCAGTATTTT. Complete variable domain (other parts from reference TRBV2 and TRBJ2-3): EPEVTQTPSHQVTQMGQEVILRCVPISNHLYFYWYRQILGQKVEFLVSFYNNEISEKSEIFDDQFSVERPDGSNFTLKIRSTKLEDSAMYFCATRDISTDTQYFGPGTRLTVL.

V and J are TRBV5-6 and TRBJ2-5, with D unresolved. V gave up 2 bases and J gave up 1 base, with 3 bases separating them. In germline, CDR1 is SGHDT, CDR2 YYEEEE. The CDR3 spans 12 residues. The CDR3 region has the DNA TGTGCCAGCAGCTTCTCCCAAGAGACCCAGTACTTC. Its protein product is CASSFSQETQYF.